A single sample gave rise to the 25 T cell receptor beta chains below, sequenced in a study of T-cell reconstitution after alpha-beta-depleted transplantation in children. Unique molecular identifiers were used to barcode this TCRbeta library. TCRdb re-called the PCR reads with MiXCR, one entry per CDR3 protein. The sample contains some 840,000 distinct CDR3 sequences, about 15% of which appear only once. Material: PBMCs, mostly from graft donor cells, obtained 360 days after TCRalphabeta/CD19-depleted stem cell transplant. The receptor set was obtained from a male patient aged 10-17 years who had a stem cell transplant for acute lymphoblastic leukemia, so the T cells may come from the graft donor.

V is TRBV5-1 and J is TRBJ2-3, with TRBD2 identical over 14 bases. Germline V gives CDR1 SGHRS, CDR2 YFSETQ. The CDR3 covers 16 residues. The V segment lost 0 bases and the J segment 10 bases; nucleotides outside the gene matches: 7. The CDR3 DNA sequence: TGCGCCAGCAGCTTGGCCGGGACTAGCGGGAGTTTCGCGCAGTATTTT. Translating it yields CASSLAGTSGSFAQYF.

The chain is built from TRBV11-2 and TRBJ2-1; 12 nucleotides align to TRBD2. Germline assignment: CDR1 SGHAT and CDR2 FQNNGV. The junction had 14 bases not matched to a gene; V was cut back by 9 bases and J by 8 bases. This CDR3 spans 16 amino acids. The CDR3 loop is CASPRLAGGPLDEQFF. DNA for the CDR3: TGTGCCAGTCCCAGGCTAGCGGGAGGGCCTTTAGATGAGCAGTTCTTC.

This clonotype was counted many times. The genes are TRBV5-1 and TRBJ2-3; D is uncertain. Germline V CDR1 and CDR2: SGHRS, YFSETQ. The CDR3 has 16 residues. The V and J ends lost 0 bases and 0 bases respectively, with 11 bases between them. In nucleotides, the CDR3 is TGCGCCAGCAGCTTGGAGGTTGGCAGTAGCACAGATACGCAGTATTTT. Its translation is CASSLEVGSSTDTQYF.

V gene TRBV6-1 combines with J gene TRBJ1-1; tentatively, D is TRBD1 (5 bases). Per germline, CDR1 MNHNS and CDR2 SASEGT. The CDR3 is made up of 16 amino acids. V was cut by 5 bases and J by 2 bases, with 18 bases left in between. Written as DNA, the CDR3 is TGTGCCAGCAGTCCCCGGGGGGAGGGTCTTAACACTGAAGCTTTCTTT. Translation gives CASSPRGEGLNTEAFF.

The chain links TRBV20-1 to TRBJ2-7; 7 bases fit TRBD2. V shed 5 bases and J 1 base; nucleotides not matched to a gene: 11. CDR1 and CDR2 (germline): DFQATT, SNEGSKA (reference sequence). CDR3 length equals 15 residues. The CDR3 here is CSASSVSGPSYEQYF. The CDR3 DNA sequence: TGCAGTGCTTCCTCGGTTAGCGGGCCATCCTACGAGCAGTACTTC.

This clonotype was detected only a few times. The chain links TRBV2 to TRBJ2-5; the D gene could be TRBD1 or TRBD2 (6 bases each). CDR1 SNHLY and CDR2 FYNNEI come from the germline V gene. V was trimmed by 9 bases and J by 4 bases, leaving 18 bases between them. The CDR3 length is 14 residues. The DNA for the CDR3 is TGTGCCAGTGAGGGGTACGGGGGCAGAGAGACCCAGTACTTC. This gives the protein CASEGYGGRETQYF.

The chain has TRBV5-1 and TRBJ2-7; 12 positions match TRBD1. Germline values: CDR1 SGHRS, CDR2 YFSETQ. This CDR3 contains 17 residues. The V and J ends lost 1 base and 2 bases, in that order; junction bases with no gene match: 7. The CDR3 region is CASSLRGQGAGAYEQYF. CDR3 DNA: TGCGCCAGCAGCTTGCGGGGACAGGGGGCCGGAGCCTACGAGCAGTACTTC.

V and J are TRBV5-1 and TRBJ1-1; maybe TRBD1 (5 bases). CDR1 and CDR2 (germline): SGHRS, YFSETQ. This CDR3 is 13 amino acids long. Deletions cut 3 bases from V and 5 bases from J, with 11 bases between. This CDR3 reads CASSSPGRTEAFF. The CDR3 bases are TGCGCCAGCAGCTCGCCGGGACGGACTGAAGCTTTCTTT.

This clonotype was observed at least ten times. The chain combines TRBV20-1 with TRBJ2-4; no clear D. There are 15 residues in the CDR3. The germline V and J ends were trimmed by 0 bases and 0 bases, with 9 bases remaining between them. Per germline, CDR1 DFQATT and CDR2 SNEGSKA (reference sequence). CDR3: CSARDPKAAKNIQYF. CDR3 in DNA: TGCAGTGCTAGAGACCCAAAGGCAGCCAAAAACATTCAGTACTTC.

This clonotype appeared a few times. The V and J genes are TRBV5-1 and TRBJ2-7; the D gene could be TRBD1 or TRBD2 (5 bases each). Germline V gene data show CDR1 as SGHRS and CDR2 as YFSETQ. This CDR3 region has 12 residues. The V end lost 4 bases, the J end lost 6 bases, and 11 bases lay between the germline ends. CDR3 DNA sequence: TGCGCCAGCAGCGTATCCGGGACCGAGCAGTACTTC. This gives the protein CASSVSGTEQYF.

The table lists this clonotype with a few counts. V gene TRBV18 combines with J gene TRBJ2-7, with TRBD2 matching over 8 bases. Germline lookup yields CDR1 KGHSH and CDR2 LQKENI. The V and J ends lost 4 bases and 0 bases, in that order; junction bases with no gene match: 8. The CDR3 spans 16 residues. CDR3 protein: CASSLSSSGYSYEQYF. In nucleotides, the CDR3 is TGTGCCAGCTCACTCAGTTCTAGCGGGTACTCCTACGAGCAGTACTTC.

This clonotype was detected a few times. V is TRBV12-3 or TRBV12-4 and J is TRBJ2-5; 8 bases match TRBD1. V dropped 6 bases and J dropped 1; count of bases not matched to a gene: 7. The CDR3 runs 15 residues. CDR3 bases: TGTGCCAGCAGCCCCGGACAGGGTATCCAAGAGACCCAGTACTTC. Amino acids: CASSPGQGIQETQYF.

This clonotype was counted only a few times. The chain employs TRBV25-1 and TRBJ2-7, with D perhaps TRBD1 (6 bases). The CDR3 spans 15 residues. V lost 4 bases and J 3 bases, leaving 16 bases between the germline ends. Germline-derived CDR1 and CDR2 are MGHDK and SYGVNS. CDR3 in amino acids: CASSANRALGYEQYF. As DNA, the CDR3 is TGTGCCAGCAGTGCAAACAGGGCGCTGGGCTACGAGCAGTACTTC.

This sequence joins TRBV15 and TRBJ2-2, with 9 bases fitting TRBD1. Germline trimming cut 0 bases from V and 6 bases from J; bases unmatched to any gene: 11. This CDR3 is built from 18 residues. Looked up from germline, CDR1 is LNHNV and CDR2 is YYDKDF (reference sequence). The CDR3 spells CATSREGVTGGSAGELFF. In DNA form, the CDR3 reads TGTGCCACCAGCAGAGAGGGGGTCACAGGGGGCAGTGCCGGGGAGCTGTTTTTT.

The chain combines TRBV20-1 with TRBJ2-1; TRBD2 is a possible D gene (5 bases). The CDR3 runs 15 residues. Germline V gene sequence: CDR1 DFQATT, CDR2 SNEGSKA (reference sequence). The V end lost 6 bases, the J end lost 0 bases, and 15 bases lay between the germline ends. Here the CDR3 reads CSAPGSVYSYNEQFF. The CDR3 DNA is TGCAGTGCCCCGGGGTCGGTATACTCCTACAATGAGCAGTTCTTC.

This clonotype has a count of ten or more. This chain joins TRBV20-1 and TRBJ2-1, with 10 bases identical to TRBD2. V shed 1 base, J shed 0 bases, and the junction held 9 bases outside the gene matches. CDR1 and CDR2 (germline): DFQATT, SNEGSKA (reference sequence). This CDR3 region has 18 residues. DNA for the CDR3: TGCAGTGCTAGAGTAGCGGGAGGCCCTAAATTCTCCTACAATGAGCAGTTCTTC. Protein product: CSARVAGGPKFSYNEQFF.

This clonotype has just a few counts. V and J are TRBV28 and TRBJ1-3; D is uncertain. Trimming stripped 8 bases from V and 4 bases from J, with 6 bases between. Germline-derived CDR1 and CDR2 are MDHEN and SYDVKM. CDR3 size: 11 residues. The CDR3 region is CASLKGNTIYF. The CDR3 nucleotides read TGTGCCAGCCTTAAGGGAAACACCATATATTTT. The full variable domain, its missing parts supplied by reference TRBV28 and TRBJ1-3, is DVKVTQSSRYLVKRTGEKVFLECVQDMDHENMFWYRQDPGLGLRLIYFSYDVKMKEKGDIPEGYSVSREKKERFSLILESASTNQTSMYLCASLKGNTIYFGEGSWLTVV.

The rearrangement joins TRBV11-2 to TRBJ2-1; the D is unclear. Trimming removed 2 bases from V and 0 bases from J, with 14 bases in between. The germline CDR1 and CDR2 sequences are SGHAT and FQNNGV. This CDR3 region has 17 residues. The DNA for the CDR3 is TGTGCCAGCAGCTTAAGACTTCGTCTGAGCTCCTACAATGAGCAGTTCTTC. This sequence encodes CASSLRLRLSSYNEQFF.

This chain joins TRBV12-3 or TRBV12-4 and TRBJ2-5; D gene uncertain. V lost 6 bases to trimming and J lost 5 bases, with 13 bases between them. This CDR3 comprises 13 residues. The CDR3, as DNA: TGTGCCAGCAGCGGTGATTATCGGGAGACCCAGTACTTC. Translated: CASSGDYRETQYF.

This clonotype came up a few times. The chain carries TRBV20-1 and TRBJ2-7; a weak D match, TRBD1 (5 bases). V was pared by 3 bases and J by 5 bases, with 26 bases between. Looked up from germline, CDR1 is DFQATT and CDR2 is SNEGSKA (reference sequence). This CDR3 comprises 17 residues. The CDR3, as DNA: TGCAGTGCTAGGCCATTACAACAGTCAAGGGGTATCCACGAGCAGTACTTC. Protein product: CSARPLQQSRGIHEQYF.

The rearrangement uses TRBV4-1 and TRBJ2-3; D gene unclear. Trimming removed 1 base at V and 4 bases at J, with 12 bases between. The CDR3 has 15 residues. Germline CDR1 reads MGHRA; CDR2 reads YSYEKL. The CDR3 is CASSQVPVVADTQYF. CDR3 DNA sequence: TGCGCCAGCAGCCAAGTACCCGTGGTCGCAGATACGCAGTATTTT.

This clonotype was observed a few times. The rearrangement uses TRBV5-1 and TRBJ1-1, with 8 bases fitting TRBD1. V lost 4 bases and J lost 3; bases outside the gene matches: 11. CDR1 and CDR2 (germline): SGHRS, YFSETQ. The CDR3 consists of 16 residues. CDR3 in DNA: TGCGCCAGCAGCCTACCCTTATCAGGGGGCGACACTGAAGCTTTCTTT. It specifies CASSLPLSGGDTEAFF.

The sample holds many counts of this clonotype. This chain uses TRBV7-2 with TRBJ2-1; D assignment may be TRBD1 or TRBD2 (5 bases each). Germline CDR1 and CDR2: SGHTA and FQGNSA. This CDR3 region has 16 residues. V was clipped by 6 bases and J by 9 bases, with 24 bases between them. The CDR3 DNA reads TGTGCCAGCAGTTTACCGAGGGGATGGGAAAATCGTGAGCAGTTCTTC. It specifies CASSLPRGWENREQFF.

The chain recombines TRBV13 with TRBJ1-1; no clear D gene. The CDR3 is 14 residues long. V shed 2 bases and J shed 0 bases, with 7 bases lying between them. CDR1 is PRHDT and CDR2 is FYEKMQ in the germline V gene (reference sequence). CDR3 sequence: CASSLLVLNTEAFF. In DNA form, the CDR3 reads TGTGCCAGCAGCTTATTGGTACTGAACACTGAAGCTTTCTTT.

The chain has TRBV2 and TRBJ1-2; perhaps TRBD1 as D (5 bases). Germline V lookup: CDR1 SNHLY, CDR2 FYNNEI. The V and J ends lost 3 bases and 1 base respectively, with 12 bases between them. The CDR3 is 15 amino acids. The CDR3 DNA follows: TGTGCCAGCAGTGATGCCAGGGAGTTTAACTATGGCTACACCTTC. Protein sequence: CASSDAREFNYGYTF.